This T cell receptor beta chain was identified in a study of T cell responses to AZD1222 COVID-19 vaccine. The protocol was immunoSEQ multiplex PCR, while the TCRdb copy is restricted to in-frame clones and leaves out a portion. The profile shows tens of thousands of clones, 90% to 95% of them singletons. This CDR3 spans 14 amino acids. Germline-derived CDR1 and CDR2 are SGDLS and YYNGEE. Trimming cost V 0 bases and J 1 base, with 7 bases left between them. The starting material was peripheral blood, obtained 28 days after the second AZD1222 dose. The source is an adult who received the AZD1222 COVID-19 vaccine. The chain couples TRBV9 to TRBJ1-2; D call uncertain. In DNA form, the CDR3 reads TGTGCCAGCAGCGTAGATGCGGGTAACTATGGCTACACCTTC. Translating gives CASSVDAGNYGYTF.